These T cell receptor beta chains were read from a single sample in a study of T cell repertoires in cytomegalovirus infection. TCRdb reprocessed the reads with MiXCR, giving one entry per CDR3 protein. Of 150,000 to 190,000 distinct CDR3 sequences detected, 20% to 25% appear once; the ten largest clones hold approximately 11%. Material: PBMCs. These receptors originate from a human donor in good health (CMV status not recorded). Some clones in this sample may be carry-over from other donors' samples. The conserved cysteine and the conserved F or W are not part of the CDR3 here.

J gene	V gene	CDR3 protein
TRBJ1-5	TRBV6-1	ASSSDRNSNQPQH
TRBJ1-6	TRBV11-2	ASSLGVEGFGSPLH
TRBJ2-3	TRBV7-2	ASSLDGVRTDTQY
TRBJ2-1	TRBV7-9	ASSLGASGSYNEQF
TRBJ2-7	TRBV7-2	ASSQLAGTRPSIYEQY
TRBJ1-2	TRBV19	ASSLQGVYQGYT
TRBJ2-6	TRBV30	AWRAFLFSGANVLT
TRBJ1-2	TRBV3-1	ASSPREGNGYT
TRBJ2-7	TRBV20-1	SAHRTGGDEQY
TRBJ1-1	TRBV14	ASSPYRGGNTEAF
TRBJ2-2	TRBV7-2	ASNNSPRGNTGELF
TRBJ2-1	TRBV29-1	SVEVHSTGSTYNEQF
TRBJ1-1	TRBV14	ASSPTGGEAF
TRBJ1-5	TRBV28	ASSLWSLPQH
TRBJ2-1	TRBV7-2	ASSRLAGEVNEQF
TRBJ2-5	TRBV2	ASSRAGVPPGETQY
TRBJ1-4	TRBV28	ASSLASTTGPNEKLF
TRBJ2-7	TRBV28	ASSLSSAGSGHEQY
TRBJ1-1	TRBV20-1	SAYWGMANTEAF
TRBJ2-4	TRBV29-1	SVRLAGNIQY
TRBJ2-1	TRBV12-3/TRBV12-4	ASSPLRDNEQF
TRBJ2-2	TRBV6-5	ASSYSPGQGAPGELF